A selection of T cell receptor beta chains follows, all from one sample in a study of T cells in localized non-small cell lung cancer. Assay: immunoSEQ multiplex PCR; the TCRdb copy retains only in-frame clones and omits some. Among roughly 13,000 clones listed, more than 70% were seen once. The sample was peripheral blood mononuclear cells, taken before any cancer treatment. These receptors originate from a man between 40 and 69 years old with stage III lung adenocarcinoma. The CDR3 runs from the conserved cysteine through the conserved F or W. Fields, in order: CDR3 DNA, CDR3 protein, D gene, V gene, clone size, J gene. A D gene is named only where the DNA matches it firmly. Size is omitted from some rows. Given values are once, few, many or a class for expanded clones.

CDR3 DNA: TGTGCCAGCAGCTTAGGGGATGGGAATGAGCAGTTCTTC
CDR3 protein: CASSLGDGNEQFF
D gene: NA
V gene: TRBV11-2
clone size: NA
J gene: TRBJ2-1

CDR3 DNA: TGTGCCAGCAGCCCCGGACAGGGGGAGAACTATGGCTACACCTTC
CDR3 protein: CASSPGQGENYGYTF
D gene: TRBD1
V gene: TRBV5-4
clone size: NA
J gene: TRBJ1-2

CDR3 DNA: TGCAGCGTTGTGGTACAGGGGGGGAATCCCACTGAAGCTTTCTTT
CDR3 protein: CSVVVQGGNPTEAFF
D gene: TRBD1
V gene: TRBV29-1
clone size: NA
J gene: TRBJ1-1

CDR3 DNA: TGTGCCAGCAGTGAAGAGCTCAATGAGCAGTTCTTC
CDR3 protein: CASSEELNEQFF
D gene: NA
V gene: TRBV25-1
clone size: NA
J gene: TRBJ2-1

CDR3 DNA: TGTGCCAGTAGTATAGTCTGGGGGGACCAAGAGACCCAGTACTTC
CDR3 protein: CASSIVWGDQETQYF
D gene: NA
V gene: TRBV19
clone size: NA
J gene: TRBJ2-5

CDR3 DNA: TGTGCCAGCAGTTTCTCAGTTGCCTCCTACGAGCAGTACTTC
CDR3 protein: CASSFSVASYEQYF
D gene: NA
V gene: TRBV27
clone size: NA
J gene: TRBJ2-7

CDR3 DNA: TGTGCCAGTAGCACGGGTCGGAATTATGGCTACACCTTC
CDR3 protein: CASSTGRNYGYTF
D gene: NA
V gene: TRBV19
clone size: NA
J gene: TRBJ1-2

CDR3 DNA: TGCGCCAGCAGCCAAGACCCCGGGACAGGGAATGGCTACACCTTC
CDR3 protein: CASSQDPGTGNGYTF
D gene: TRBD1
V gene: TRBV4-1
clone size: NA
J gene: TRBJ1-2

CDR3 DNA: TGTGCCAGCAGCTTCCAGGCCCCTTCGAACACTGAAGCTTTCTTT
CDR3 protein: CASSFQAPSNTEAFF
D gene: NA
V gene: TRBV5-8
clone size: once
J gene: TRBJ1-1

CDR3 DNA: TGTGCCAGCAGTTTGAGTGGGACTAGCGGGAACCCGTACCAAGAGACCCAGTACTTC
CDR3 protein: CASSLSGTSGNPYQETQYF
D gene: TRBD2
V gene: TRBV27
clone size: NA
J gene: TRBJ2-5

CDR3 DNA: TGTGCCAGCAGTTTAGCACAGGGGGCCTACGAGCAGTACTTC
CDR3 protein: CASSLAQGAYEQYF
D gene: TRBD1
V gene: TRBV27
clone size: once
J gene: TRBJ2-7

CDR3 DNA: TGTGCCAGCAGTCAGTACGAGCAGTACTTC
CDR3 protein: CASSQYEQYF
D gene: NA
V gene: TRBV6-7
clone size: NA
J gene: TRBJ2-7

CDR3 DNA: TGTGCCAGCAGCTTGAGGGCAGGCGATAGCTCTGGGGCCAACGTCCTGACTTTC
CDR3 protein: CASSLRAGDSSGANVLTF
D gene: NA
V gene: TRBV5-5
clone size: NA
J gene: TRBJ2-6

CDR3 DNA: TGCGCCAGCAGCTCCGGCGGGGGGCCTGAGCAGTACTTC
CDR3 protein: CASSSGGGPEQYF
D gene: TRBD2
V gene: TRBV5-1
clone size: NA
J gene: TRBJ2-7

CDR3 DNA: TGTGCCAGCAGCCCAAGCCCTCGGGGGGGGGACTATCGAGGCTACACCTTC
CDR3 protein: CASSPSPRGGDYRGYTF
D gene: NA
V gene: TRBV11-2
clone size: NA
J gene: TRBJ1-2

CDR3 DNA: TGTGCCAGCCTGCTGAGACAGGGAATAACGAACACTGAAGCTTTCTTT
CDR3 protein: CASLLRQGITNTEAFF
D gene: TRBD1
V gene: TRBV28
clone size: NA
J gene: TRBJ1-1

CDR3 DNA: TGTGCCAGCAATCCCCCGGCGGGAGGGGCCTACAATGAGCAGTTCTTC
CDR3 protein: CASNPPAGGAYNEQFF
D gene: TRBD2
V gene: TRBV27
clone size: once
J gene: TRBJ2-1

CDR3 DNA: TGTGCCAGCAGCCCGGGTGGGCACCCCAATCAGCCCCAGCATTTT
CDR3 protein: CASSPGGHPNQPQHF
D gene: NA
V gene: TRBV5-6
clone size: NA
J gene: TRBJ1-5

CDR3 DNA: TGTGCCAGCAGACTCCAAGGGACTACCACAGATACGCAGTATTTT
CDR3 protein: CASRLQGTTTDTQYF
D gene: TRBD2
V gene: TRBV6-4
clone size: NA
J gene: TRBJ2-3

CDR3 DNA: TGCAGCGTTGCAGCGGGACCAACCACAGAGACCCAGTACTTC
CDR3 protein: CSVAAGPTTETQYF
D gene: TRBD2
V gene: TRBV29-1
clone size: once
J gene: TRBJ2-5

CDR3 DNA: TGTGCCAGCAGCCGACAAAGATCTGGAAACACCATATATTTT
CDR3 protein: CASSRQRSGNTIYF
D gene: NA
V gene: TRBV14
clone size: NA
J gene: TRBJ1-3

CDR3 DNA: TGTGCCAGCAGTTCTCGACAGGGGAGGTGGACTGAAGCTTTCTTT
CDR3 protein: CASSSRQGRWTEAFF
D gene: TRBD1
V gene: TRBV28
clone size: NA
J gene: TRBJ1-1

CDR3 DNA: TGTGCCAGCAGTTCGGGACTAGCGGGAACCGATACGCAGTATTTT
CDR3 protein: CASSSGLAGTDTQYF
D gene: TRBD2
V gene: TRBV6-1
clone size: once
J gene: TRBJ2-3

CDR3 DNA: TGTGCCAGCTCACCGGCTGGACCGACTAGCTCCTACGAGCAGTACTTC
CDR3 protein: CASSPAGPTSSYEQYF
D gene: NA
V gene: TRBV18
clone size: NA
J gene: TRBJ2-7

CDR3 DNA: TGTGCCAGTAGCACTCGTGGAGGGTTGGGGCGAAATGAGCAGTTCTTC
CDR3 protein: CASSTRGGLGRNEQFF
D gene: NA
V gene: TRBV19
clone size: NA
J gene: TRBJ2-1

CDR3 DNA: TGTGCCAGCAGCGGGGGGGGTACTAGGTATTACAATGAGCAGTTCTTC
CDR3 protein: CASSGGGTRYYNEQFF
D gene: TRBD2
V gene: TRBV13
clone size: NA
J gene: TRBJ2-1

CDR3 DNA: TGTGCCAGCAGCTCGTACAGGGTATACGAGCAGTACTTC
CDR3 protein: CASSSYRVYEQYF
D gene: NA
V gene: TRBV7-8
clone size: once
J gene: TRBJ2-7

CDR3 DNA: TGTGCCAGCAGCCAAGGACCCCCGGGGTACTACGAGCAGTACTTC
CDR3 protein: CASSQGPPGYYEQYF
D gene: NA
V gene: TRBV14
clone size: NA
J gene: TRBJ2-7

CDR3 DNA: TGTGCCAGCAGGCCCACTAGCGGGAGTGCTGGTACGCAGTATTTT
CDR3 protein: CASRPTSGSAGTQYF
D gene: TRBD2
V gene: TRBV6-6
clone size: NA
J gene: TRBJ2-3

CDR3 DNA: TGTGCCAGCAGCCGAAGCGGGACCGATTCCGGGGAGCTGTTTTTT
CDR3 protein: CASSRSGTDSGELFF
D gene: TRBD2
V gene: TRBV7-9
clone size: NA
J gene: TRBJ2-2

CDR3 DNA: TGTGCCAGTAGTACTAAGACAGCCCTGGGACAGCCCCAGCATTTT
CDR3 protein: CASSTKTALGQPQHF
D gene: NA
V gene: TRBV19
clone size: NA
J gene: TRBJ1-5

CDR3 DNA: TGTGCTACAGGGGTTAACACCGGGGAGCTGTTTTTT
CDR3 protein: CATGVNTGELFF
D gene: TRBD1
V gene: TRBV28
clone size: NA
J gene: TRBJ2-2

CDR3 DNA: TGTGCCAGCAGCTTAGGGACAGGGGCCGCCGAGCAGTACTTC
CDR3 protein: CASSLGTGAAEQYF
D gene: TRBD1
V gene: TRBV5-6
clone size: NA
J gene: TRBJ2-7

CDR3 DNA: TGCAGCGTTGAGGGTTTGGATGGCTACACCTTC
CDR3 protein: CSVEGLDGYTF
D gene: NA
V gene: TRBV29-1
clone size: few
J gene: TRBJ1-2

CDR3 DNA: TGTGCCAGCAGTTCTTTCGGGTCCGGCGGAGTGGGGGATACGCAGTATTTT
CDR3 protein: CASSSFGSGGVGDTQYF
D gene: NA
V gene: TRBV28
clone size: NA
J gene: TRBJ2-3

CDR3 DNA: TGTGCCAGCAGTTACAGCGGGAGTGCACACGAGCAGTACTTC
CDR3 protein: CASSYSGSAHEQYF
D gene: TRBD2
V gene: TRBV6-5
clone size: NA
J gene: TRBJ2-7

CDR3 DNA: TGTGCCAGCAGTCCCCAGGGGACAGGTCTGTACAATGAGCAGTTCTTC
CDR3 protein: CASSPQGTGLYNEQFF
D gene: TRBD1
V gene: TRBV28
clone size: NA
J gene: TRBJ2-1